The sequence of this T cell receptor (beta chain) was determined in a study of type 1 and type 2 diabetes patients. As for the study in general: Magnetic bead positive selection isolated CD4+ or CD8+ T cells from PBMCs.

A word on this clonotype: Its cognate antigen is unknown.

Standard classification criteria confirmed type 1 or type 2 diabetes in all patients. From germline, CDR1 is SQVTM and CDR2 ANQGSEA. V was clipped by 4 bases and J by 5 bases, with 8 bases between them. CDR3 size: 11 residues. Amplification started from genomic DNA. Multiplex PCR with 30 forward and 13 reverse primers amplified the TCR beta CDR3. TCRdb re-called the multiplex PCR reads with MiXCR, one entry per CDR3 protein. The sample has 250,000 or so distinct CDR3 sequences, roughly 48% seen once. The study, taken as a whole, reports: V and J gene usage correlated at around 0.97 between type 2 diabetes and control samples. Type 2 diabetes repertoires were more diverse than type 1 diabetes repertoires.

This receptor was obtained from a man aged 18 to 35 with type 2 diabetes. This chain uses TRBV29-1 with TRBJ2-5, with D unresolved. Sequenced: peripheral blood mononuclear cells (PBMCs). The CDR3 DNA reads as TGCAGCGTTGGGGGTCGGGAGACCCAGTACTTC. It yields the protein CSVGGRETQYF.